Each of the 9 T cell receptor beta chains below was sequenced from the same sample in a study of blood T cell repertoires in COVID-19. Clones were read by immunoSEQ multiplex PCR, and TCRdb kept only the in-frame ones, dropping some. This sample has around 300,000 clones, with 85% to 90% found just once. Specimen: PBMCs or T cells enriched from blood (not recorded which). Receptors originate from a woman aged 18 to 35 who had recovered from COVID-19.

The chain employs TRBV7-9 and TRBJ1-1; 11 bases align to TRBD1. J was trimmed by 2 bases and V by 5 bases; bases with no gene match: 10. Germline CDR1 is SEHNR and CDR2 is FQNEAQ (reference sequence). The CDR3 consists of 17 residues. The CDR3 bases are TGTGCCAGCAGCCCCATTACCGGGACAGGGGGTAACACTGAAGCTTTCTTT. Protein product: CASSPITGTGGNTEAFF. The full variable domain, completed using reference TRBV7-9 and TRBJ1-1, is DTGVSQNPRHKITKRGQNVTFRCDPISEHNRLYWYRQTLGQGPEFLTYFQNEAQLEKSRLLSDRFSAERPKGSFSTLEIQRTEQGDSAMYLCASSPITGTGGNTEAFFGQGTRLTVV.

This chain joins TRBV27 and TRBJ2-5; a weak D match, TRBD2 (5 bases). V was pared by 3 bases and J by 0 bases, with 17 bases between. Germline CDR1 is MNHEY and CDR2 is SMNVEV (reference sequence). The CDR3 extends over 17 amino acids. CDR3 sequence: CASSFLPPRGNQETQYF. Here the CDR3 DNA reads TGTGCCAGCAGTTTCCTCCCCCCAAGAGGGAACCAAGAGACCCAGTACTTC.

In its sample, this clone was seen once. The V and J genes are TRBV3-1 (or the pseudogene TRBV3-2) and TRBJ1-1; tentatively, D is TRBD1 (5 bases). The ends were cut back, 3 bases at V and 6 bases at J, with 14 bases in the middle. CDR1 is LGHDT, CDR2 YNNKEL, per germline (reference sequence). This CDR3 comprises 14 residues. The CDR3 loop is CASSQSWWGAEAFF. CDR3 coding DNA: TGTGCCAGCAGCCAGAGCTGGTGGGGCGCTGAAGCTTTCTTT.

The V gene is TRBV10-2, the J gene TRBJ1-2, with 8 bases matching TRBD1. Germline V gene data show CDR1 as WSHSY and CDR2 as SAAADI. Trimming took 2 bases from V and 5 from J; bases not matched to a gene: 4. The CDR3 runs to 14 residues. CDR3 sequence: CASSEDRQGYGYTF. The CDR3 DNA reads TGCGCCAGCAGTGAGGATAGACAGGGGTATGGCTACACCTTC.

The V gene is TRBV11-2, the J gene TRBJ1-1; D gene unclear. Germline V gene data show CDR1 as SGHAT and CDR2 as FQNNGV. There are 17 residues in the CDR3. The V end lost 0 bases, the J end lost 0 bases, and 14 bases lay between the germline ends. CDR3 coding DNA: TGTGCCAGCAGCTTAGAAACGCTCGGGTACATGAACACTGAAGCTTTCTTT. Translated: CASSLETLGYMNTEAFF.

The chain combines TRBV4-1 with TRBJ1-1; no definite D call. Deletions cut 3 bases from V and 1 base from J, with 6 bases between. Per the germline V gene, CDR1 is MGHRA and CDR2 is YSYEKL. This CDR3 is 13 amino acids long. The CDR3: CASSHYTNTEAFF. As DNA, the CDR3 is TGCGCCAGCAGCCATTACACGAACACTGAAGCTTTCTTT.

The CDR3 loop reads CASSLSGGETYEQYF. CDR3 DNA: TGTGCCAGCAGCTTAAGCGGGGGGGAGACCTACGAGCAGTACTTC. The V gene is TRBV9, the J gene TRBJ2-7; 10 nucleotides match TRBD2. The CDR3 runs 15 residues. The germline gives CDR1 SGDLS, CDR2 YYNGEE. Unmatched junction bases numbered 6, after V lost 4 bases and J lost 2 bases.

Relative to its sample, this clone is medium-sized (0.01 to 0.1%). V gene TRBV7-9 combines with J gene TRBJ2-4; 8 nucleotides agree with TRBD2. CDR3 size: 17 residues. The V gene end was trimmed by 3 bases and the J gene end by 6 bases; junction bases not matched to a gene: 13. Looked up from germline, CDR1 is SEHNR and CDR2 is FQNEAQ (reference sequence). In DNA, the CDR3 is TGTGCCAGCAGCTTGTTTGGTCAGACTAGCGCAATAAACATTCAGTACTTC. It codes for CASSLFGQTSAINIQYF.

The V and J genes are TRBV20-1 and TRBJ1-2; TRBD1 matches 8 bases. Trimming removed 3 bases from V and 2 bases from J; junction bases left unmatched: 8. Germline-derived CDR1 and CDR2 are DFQATT and SNEGSKA (reference sequence). There are 15 residues in the CDR3. This CDR3 is CSASLLAGGNYGYTF. The CDR3 nucleotides are TGCAGTGCTAGTTTGCTCGCAGGGGGCAACTATGGCTACACCTTC.